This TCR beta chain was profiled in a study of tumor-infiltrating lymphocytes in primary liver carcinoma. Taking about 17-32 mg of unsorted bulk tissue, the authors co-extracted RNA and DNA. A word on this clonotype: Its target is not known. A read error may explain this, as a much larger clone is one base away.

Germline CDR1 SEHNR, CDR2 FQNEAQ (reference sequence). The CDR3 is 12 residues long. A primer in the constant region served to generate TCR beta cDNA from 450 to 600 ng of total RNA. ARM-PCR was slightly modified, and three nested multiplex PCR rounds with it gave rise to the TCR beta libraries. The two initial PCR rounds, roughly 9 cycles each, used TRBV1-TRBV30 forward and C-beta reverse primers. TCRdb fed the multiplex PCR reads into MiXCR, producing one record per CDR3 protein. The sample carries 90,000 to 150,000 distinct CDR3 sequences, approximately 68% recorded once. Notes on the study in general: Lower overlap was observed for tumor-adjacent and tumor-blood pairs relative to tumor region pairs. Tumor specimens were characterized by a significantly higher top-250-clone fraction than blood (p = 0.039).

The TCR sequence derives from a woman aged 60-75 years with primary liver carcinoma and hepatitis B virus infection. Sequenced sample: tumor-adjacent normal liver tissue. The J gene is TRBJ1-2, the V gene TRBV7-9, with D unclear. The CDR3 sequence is CASSLSVVGYIF. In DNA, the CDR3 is TGTGCCAGCAGCTTATCGGTTGTGGGCTACATCTTC. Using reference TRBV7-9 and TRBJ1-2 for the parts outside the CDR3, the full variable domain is DTGVSQNPRHKITKRGQNVTFRCDPISEHNRLYWYRQTLGQGPEFLTYFQNEAQLEKSRLLSDRFSAERPKGSFSTLEIQRTEQGDSAMYLCASSLSVVGYIFGSGTRLTVV.